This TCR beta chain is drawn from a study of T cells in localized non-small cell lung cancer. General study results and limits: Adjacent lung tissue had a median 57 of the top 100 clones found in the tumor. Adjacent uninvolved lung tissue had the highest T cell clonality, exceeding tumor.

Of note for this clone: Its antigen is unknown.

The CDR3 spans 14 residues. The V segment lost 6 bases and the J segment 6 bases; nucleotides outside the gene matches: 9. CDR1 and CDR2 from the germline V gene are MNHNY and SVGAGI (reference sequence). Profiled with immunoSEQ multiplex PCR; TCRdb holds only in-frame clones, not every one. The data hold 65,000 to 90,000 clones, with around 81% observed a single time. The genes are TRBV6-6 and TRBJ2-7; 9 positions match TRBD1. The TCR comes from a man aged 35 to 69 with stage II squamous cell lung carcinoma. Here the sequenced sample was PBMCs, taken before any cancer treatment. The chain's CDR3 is CASRGDRVVLEQYF. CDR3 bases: TGTGCCAGCAGGGGGGACAGGGTGGTTCTCGAGCAGTACTTC.